The 5 T cell receptor beta chains in this list originate from one sample, sequenced in a study of T cell responses to AZD1222 COVID-19 vaccine. Repertoires were generated with immunoSEQ multiplex PCR, while TCRdb's copy carries only in-frame clones and drops some. Among under 150,000 clones listed, roughly 91% were seen once. This specimen consisted of peripheral blood, obtained on day 0 of MenACWY control vaccination. The receptors come from an adult in good health.

This sequence joins TRBV2 and TRBJ2-7, with no clear D. V dropped 6 bases and J dropped 3 bases, with 6 bases sitting between them. The CDR3 length is 11 residues. Germline V gene sequence: CDR1 SNHLY, CDR2 FYNNEI. The CDR3: CASRNSYEQYF. CDR3 DNA sequence: TGTGCCAGCAGGAACAGCTACGAGCAGTACTTC.

CDR3 sequence reads: CASSLPGGPDETYEQYF. The CDR3 bases are TGTGCCAGCAGCCTACCGGGAGGCCCAGACGAAACCTACGAGCAGTACTTC. This rearrangement joins TRBV5-4 to TRBJ2-7; 7 positions agree with TRBD2. The J segment lost 2 bases and the V segment lost 4 bases, leaving 15 bases of the junction unmatched. The germline gives CDR1 SGHNT, CDR2 YYREEE (reference sequence). The CDR3 is 17 residues long.

This chain joins TRBV6-5 and TRBJ2-7; D remains unclear. The CDR3 loop spans 13 amino acids. The ends were cut back, 0 bases at V and 6 bases at J, with 9 bases in the middle. From germline, CDR1 is MNHEY and CDR2 SVGAGI. The CDR3 DNA reads as TGTGCCAGCAGTTACTCGACTGGATCCGAGCAGTACTTC. Amino acids: CASSYSTGSEQYF.

This chain joins TRBV3-1 (or the pseudogene TRBV3-2) and TRBJ2-3, with unresolved D. Trimming shortened V by 2 bases and J by 6 bases, and 27 bases separated the two germline ends. This CDR3 spans 19 amino acids. Germline V lookup: CDR1 LGHDT, CDR2 YNNKEL (reference sequence). CDR3 coding DNA: TGTGCCAGCAGCCAATACTTCGGTTTAGCAGCAGTGAGGCCCGATACGCAGTATTTT. It encodes CASSQYFGLAAVRPDTQYF.

The sample holds a few counts of this clone. V is TRBV9 and J is TRBJ2-1; D could derive from TRBD1 or TRBD2 (6 bases each). The CDR3 has 15 amino acids. Germline V gene data show CDR1 as SGDLS and CDR2 as YYNGEE. Trimming took 0 bases from V and 7 from J, leaving 14 bases between them. The CDR3 region has the DNA TGTGCCAGCAGCGTAGCTTCGGGGGCGCCGAATGAGCAGTTCTTC. Its protein product is CASSVASGAPNEQFF.